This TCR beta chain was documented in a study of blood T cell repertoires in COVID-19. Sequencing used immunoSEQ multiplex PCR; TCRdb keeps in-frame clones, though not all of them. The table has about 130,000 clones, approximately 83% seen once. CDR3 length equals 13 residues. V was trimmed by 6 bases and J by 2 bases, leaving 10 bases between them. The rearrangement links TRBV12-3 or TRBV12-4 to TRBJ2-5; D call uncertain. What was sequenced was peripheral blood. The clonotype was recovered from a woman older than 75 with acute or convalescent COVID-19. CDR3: CASSPTEQETQYF. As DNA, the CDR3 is TGTGCCAGCAGCCCAACAGAGCAAGAGACCCAGTACTTC.